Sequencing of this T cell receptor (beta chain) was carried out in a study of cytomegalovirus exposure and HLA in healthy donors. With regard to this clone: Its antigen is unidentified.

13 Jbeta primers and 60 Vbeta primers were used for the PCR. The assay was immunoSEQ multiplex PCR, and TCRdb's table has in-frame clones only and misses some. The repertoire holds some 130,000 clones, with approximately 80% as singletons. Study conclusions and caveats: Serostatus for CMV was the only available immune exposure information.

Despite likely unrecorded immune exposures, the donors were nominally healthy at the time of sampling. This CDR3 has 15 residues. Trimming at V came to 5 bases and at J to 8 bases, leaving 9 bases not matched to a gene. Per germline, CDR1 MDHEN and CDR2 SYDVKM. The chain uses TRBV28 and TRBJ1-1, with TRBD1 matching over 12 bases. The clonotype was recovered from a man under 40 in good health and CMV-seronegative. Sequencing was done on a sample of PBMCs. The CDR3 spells CASSQPGQGAPEAFF. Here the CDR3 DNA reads TGTGCCAGCAGTCAGCCGGGACAGGGGGCACCCGAAGCTTTCTTT.